The next 5 T cell receptor beta chains were all read from a single sample in a study of cytomegalovirus exposure and HLA in healthy donors. The study ran its PCR with 60 Vbeta and 13 Jbeta primers. Only in-frame clones appear in the TCRdb table, and some are missing; sequencing was by immunoSEQ multiplex PCR. The table shows roughly 130,000 clones, with about 79% occurring only once. Sequenced: PBMCs. The source of these receptors is a woman aged 18 to 35 in good health and CMV-seropositive.

This rearrangement joins TRBV7-9 to TRBJ2-5, with D tentatively TRBD2 (6 bases). V was clipped by 5 bases and J by 7 bases, with 14 bases between them. The germline CDR1 and CDR2 sequences are SEHNR and FQNEAQ (reference sequence). The CDR3 spans 13 residues. CDR3 loop: CASSPPSEGTQYF. The CDR3 DNA follows: TGTGCCAGCAGCCCACCGTCGGAGGGGACCCAGTACTTC.

The rearrangement links TRBV5-4 to TRBJ2-3, with 9 positions matching TRBD2. V shed 2 bases, J shed 7 bases, and the junction held 11 bases outside the gene matches. Germline CDR1 and CDR2: SGHNT and YYREEE (reference sequence). The CDR3 consists of 16 residues. CDR3 DNA sequence: TGTGCCAGCAGCTTAGGGGGCGCGGGGGGGCTGAATACGCAGTATTTT. It yields the protein CASSLGGAGGLNTQYF.

The rearrangement joins TRBV9 to TRBJ2-3; 7 positions match TRBD2. The CDR3 totals 15 residues. With 4 bases clipped from V and 1 base from J, the junction kept 6 bases outside the gene matches. Germline assignment: CDR1 SGDLS and CDR2 YYNGEE. The CDR3 nucleotides are TGTGCCAGCAGCCCGACTAGCTTGGGCACAGATACGCAGTATTTT. Its protein is CASSPTSLGTDTQYF.

The rearrangement joins TRBV7-3 to TRBJ2-3; D remains unclear. Trimming pared 1 base from V and 0 bases from J, leaving 8 bases between. Germline CDR1 and CDR2: SGHTA and FQGTGA. The CDR3 sequence is 15 residues long. CDR3 coding DNA: TGTGCCAGCAGCTTAAACGGTGTAAGCACAGATACGCAGTATTTT. It encodes CASSLNGVSTDTQYF.

The chain employs TRBV23-1 and TRBJ2-5, with TRBD1 as a possible D gene (5 bases). TRBV23-1 is an ORF; its function is uncertain. The CDR3 sequence is 11 residues long. CDR3 DNA: TGCGCGCAAGGGGCGCAAGAGACCCAGTACTTC. It translates to CAQGAQETQYF.